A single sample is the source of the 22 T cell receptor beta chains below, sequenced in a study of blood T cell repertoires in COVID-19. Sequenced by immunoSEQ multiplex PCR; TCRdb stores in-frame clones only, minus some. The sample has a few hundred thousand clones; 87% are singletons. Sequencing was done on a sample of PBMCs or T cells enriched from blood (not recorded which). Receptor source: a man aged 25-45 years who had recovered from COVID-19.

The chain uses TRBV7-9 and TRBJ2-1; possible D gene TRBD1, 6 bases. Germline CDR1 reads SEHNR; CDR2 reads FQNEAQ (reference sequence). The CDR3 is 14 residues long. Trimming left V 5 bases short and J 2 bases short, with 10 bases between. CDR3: CASSPGQTYNEQFF. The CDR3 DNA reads TGTGCCAGCAGCCCCGGACAGACCTACAATGAGCAGTTCTTC.

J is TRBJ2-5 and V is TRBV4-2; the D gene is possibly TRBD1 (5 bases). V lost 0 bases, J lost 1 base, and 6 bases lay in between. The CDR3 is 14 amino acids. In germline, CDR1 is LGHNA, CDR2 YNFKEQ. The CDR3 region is CASSQDDSQETQYF. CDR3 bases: TGTGCCAGCAGCCAAGACGACAGCCAAGAGACCCAGTACTTC.

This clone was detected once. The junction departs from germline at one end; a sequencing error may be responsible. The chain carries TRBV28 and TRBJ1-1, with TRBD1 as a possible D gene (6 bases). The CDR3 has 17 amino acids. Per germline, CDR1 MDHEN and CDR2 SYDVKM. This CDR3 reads CASRLSGARMEATEAFF. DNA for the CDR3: TGTGCCAGCAGGTTATCAGGGGCCCGGATGGAGGCCACTGAAGCTTTCTTT.

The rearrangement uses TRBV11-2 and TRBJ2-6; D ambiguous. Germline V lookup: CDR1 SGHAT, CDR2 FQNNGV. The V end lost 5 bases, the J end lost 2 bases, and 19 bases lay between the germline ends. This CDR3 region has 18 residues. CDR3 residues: CASSHSSRLSAGANVLTF. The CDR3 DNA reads TGTGCCAGCAGCCACTCCTCCAGACTTTCCGCTGGGGCCAACGTCCTGACTTTC.

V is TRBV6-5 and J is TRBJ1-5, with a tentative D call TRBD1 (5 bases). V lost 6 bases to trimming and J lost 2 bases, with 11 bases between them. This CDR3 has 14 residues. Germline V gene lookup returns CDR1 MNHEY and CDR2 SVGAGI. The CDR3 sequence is CASSWQGGNQPQHF. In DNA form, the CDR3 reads TGTGCCAGCAGCTGGCAGGGTGGCAATCAGCCCCAGCATTTT.

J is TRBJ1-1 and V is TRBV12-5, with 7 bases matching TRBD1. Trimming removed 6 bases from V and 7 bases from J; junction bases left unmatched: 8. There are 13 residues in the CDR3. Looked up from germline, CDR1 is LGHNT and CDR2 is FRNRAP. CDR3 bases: TGTGCTAGTGGCGCGGGACAGAACCTTGAAGCTTTCTTT. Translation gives CASGAGQNLEAFF.

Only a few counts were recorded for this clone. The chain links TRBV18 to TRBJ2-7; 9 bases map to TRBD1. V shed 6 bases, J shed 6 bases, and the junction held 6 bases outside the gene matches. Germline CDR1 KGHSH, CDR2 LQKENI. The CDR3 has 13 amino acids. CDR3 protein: CASSRDRAGEQYF. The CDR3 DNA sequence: TGTGCCAGCTCCCGGGACAGGGCGGGCGAGCAGTACTTC.

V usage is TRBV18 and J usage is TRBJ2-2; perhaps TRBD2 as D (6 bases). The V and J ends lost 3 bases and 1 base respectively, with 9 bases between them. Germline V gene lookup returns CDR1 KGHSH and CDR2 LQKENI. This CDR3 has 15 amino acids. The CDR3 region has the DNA TGTGCCAGCTCACCGGGGGGTCAGAACACCGGGGAGCTGTTTTTT. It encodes CASSPGGQNTGELFF.

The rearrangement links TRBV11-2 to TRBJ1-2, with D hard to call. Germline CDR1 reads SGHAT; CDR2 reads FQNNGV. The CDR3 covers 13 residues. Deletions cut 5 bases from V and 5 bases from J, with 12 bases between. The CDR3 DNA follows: TGTGCCAGCAGCACCCCCCGGGTATATGGCTACACCTTC. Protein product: CASSTPRVYGYTF. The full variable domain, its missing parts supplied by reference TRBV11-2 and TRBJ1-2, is EAGVAQSPRYKIIEKRQSVAFWCNPISGHATLYWYQQILGQGPKLLIQFQNNGVVDDSQLPKDRFSAERLKGVDSTLKIQPAKLEDSAVYLCASSTPRVYGYTFGSGTRLTVV.

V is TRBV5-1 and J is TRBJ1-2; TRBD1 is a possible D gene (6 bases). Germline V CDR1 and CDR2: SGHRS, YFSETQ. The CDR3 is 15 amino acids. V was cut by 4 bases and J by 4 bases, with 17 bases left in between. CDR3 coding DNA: TGCGCCAGCAGCGAAACCAGGGGTTCTATCTATGGCTACACCTTC. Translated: CASSETRGSIYGYTF.

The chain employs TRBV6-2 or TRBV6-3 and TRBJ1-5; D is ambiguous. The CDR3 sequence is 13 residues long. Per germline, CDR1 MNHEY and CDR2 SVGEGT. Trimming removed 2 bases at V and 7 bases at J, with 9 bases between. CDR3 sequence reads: CASSYEGVQPQHF. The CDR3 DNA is TGTGCCAGCAGTTACGAGGGCGTCCAGCCCCAGCATTTT.

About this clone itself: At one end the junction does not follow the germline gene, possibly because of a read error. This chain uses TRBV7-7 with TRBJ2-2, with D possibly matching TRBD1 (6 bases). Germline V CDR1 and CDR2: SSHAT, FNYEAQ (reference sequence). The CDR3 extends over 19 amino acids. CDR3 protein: CASSSIRLTGTSNTGELFF. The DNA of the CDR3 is TGTGCTAGCAGCTCCATCCGTCTGACCGGGACATCGAACACCGGGGAGCTGTTTTTT.

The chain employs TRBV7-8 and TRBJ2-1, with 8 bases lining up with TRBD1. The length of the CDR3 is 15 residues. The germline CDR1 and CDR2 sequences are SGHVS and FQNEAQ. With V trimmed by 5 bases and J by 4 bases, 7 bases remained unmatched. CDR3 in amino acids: CASSTRDRTYNEQFF. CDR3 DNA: TGTGCCAGCAGCACTCGGGACAGGACGTACAATGAGCAGTTCTTC. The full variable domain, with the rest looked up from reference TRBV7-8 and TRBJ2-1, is GAGVSQSPRYKVAKRGQDVALRCDPISGHVSLFWYQQALGQGPEFLTYFQNEAQLDKSGLPSDRFFAERPEGSVSTLKIQRTQQEDSAVYLCASSTRDRTYNEQFFGPGTRLTVL.

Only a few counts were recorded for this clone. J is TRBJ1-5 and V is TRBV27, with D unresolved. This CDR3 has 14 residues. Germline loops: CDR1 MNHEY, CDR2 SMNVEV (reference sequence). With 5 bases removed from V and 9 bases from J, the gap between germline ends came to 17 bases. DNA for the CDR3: TGTGCCAGCAGTCCTCGTGTTGGCCCATGGCCCCAGCATTTT. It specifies CASSPRVGPWPQHF.

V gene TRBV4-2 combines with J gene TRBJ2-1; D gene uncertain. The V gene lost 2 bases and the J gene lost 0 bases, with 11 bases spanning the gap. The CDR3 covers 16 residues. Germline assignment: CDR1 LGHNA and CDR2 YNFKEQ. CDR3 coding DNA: TGTGCCAGCAGCCAACACAGTAGAAGCTCCTACAATGAGCAGTTCTTC. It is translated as CASSQHSRSSYNEQFF.

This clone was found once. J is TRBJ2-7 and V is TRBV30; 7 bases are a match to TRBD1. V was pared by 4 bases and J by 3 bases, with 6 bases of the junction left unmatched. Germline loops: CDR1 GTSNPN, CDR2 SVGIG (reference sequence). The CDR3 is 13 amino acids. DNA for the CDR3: TGTGCCTGGACAAGACAGGGTAGCTACGAGCAGTACTTC. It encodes CAWTRQGSYEQYF.

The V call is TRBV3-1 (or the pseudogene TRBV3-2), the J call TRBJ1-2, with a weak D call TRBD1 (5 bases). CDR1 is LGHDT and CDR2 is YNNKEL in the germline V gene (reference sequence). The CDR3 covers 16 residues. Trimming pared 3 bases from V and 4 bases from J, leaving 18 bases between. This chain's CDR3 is CASSHPMGRRTYGYTF. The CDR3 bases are TGTGCCAGCAGCCACCCCATGGGGCGGAGAACCTATGGCTACACCTTC.

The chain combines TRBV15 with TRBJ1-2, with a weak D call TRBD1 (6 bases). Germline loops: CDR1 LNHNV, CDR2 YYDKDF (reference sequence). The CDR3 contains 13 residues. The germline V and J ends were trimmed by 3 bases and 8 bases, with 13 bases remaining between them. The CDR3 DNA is TGTGCCACCAGCAGTAGACAGGTGGAAGGCTACACCTTC. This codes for CATSSRQVEGYTF.

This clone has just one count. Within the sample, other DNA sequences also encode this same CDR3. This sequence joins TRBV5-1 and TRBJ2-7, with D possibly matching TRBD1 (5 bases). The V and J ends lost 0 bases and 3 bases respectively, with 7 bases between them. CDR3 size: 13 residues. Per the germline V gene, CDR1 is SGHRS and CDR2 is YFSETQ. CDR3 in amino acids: CASSLGGGYEQYF. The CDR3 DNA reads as TGCGCCAGCAGCTTGGGGGGCGGCTACGAGCAGTACTTC.

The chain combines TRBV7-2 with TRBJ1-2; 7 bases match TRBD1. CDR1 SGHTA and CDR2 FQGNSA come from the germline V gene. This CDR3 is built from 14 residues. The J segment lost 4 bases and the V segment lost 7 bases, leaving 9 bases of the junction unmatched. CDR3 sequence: CASTMGQQGYGYTF. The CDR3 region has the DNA TGTGCCAGCACTATGGGACAGCAAGGCTATGGCTACACCTTC. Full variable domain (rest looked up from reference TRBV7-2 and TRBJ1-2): GAGVSQSPSNKVTEKGKDVELRCDPISGHTALYWYRQSLGQGLEFLIYFQGNSAPDKSGLPSDRFSAERTGGSVSTLTIQRTQQEDSAVYLCASTMGQQGYGYTFGSGTRLTVV.

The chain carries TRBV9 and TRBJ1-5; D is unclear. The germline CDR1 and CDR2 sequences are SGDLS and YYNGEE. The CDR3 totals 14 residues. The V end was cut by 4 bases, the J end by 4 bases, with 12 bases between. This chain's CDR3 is CASSPNGVNQPQHF. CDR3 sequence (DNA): TGTGCCAGCAGCCCCAACGGTGTTAATCAGCCCCAGCATTTT.

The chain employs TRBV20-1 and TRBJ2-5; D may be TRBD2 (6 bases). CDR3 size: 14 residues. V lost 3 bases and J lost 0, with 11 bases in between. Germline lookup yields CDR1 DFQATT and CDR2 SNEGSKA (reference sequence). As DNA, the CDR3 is TGCAGTGCTAGTCCACGGGGGAACCAAGAGACCCAGTACTTC. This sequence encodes CSASPRGNQETQYF.